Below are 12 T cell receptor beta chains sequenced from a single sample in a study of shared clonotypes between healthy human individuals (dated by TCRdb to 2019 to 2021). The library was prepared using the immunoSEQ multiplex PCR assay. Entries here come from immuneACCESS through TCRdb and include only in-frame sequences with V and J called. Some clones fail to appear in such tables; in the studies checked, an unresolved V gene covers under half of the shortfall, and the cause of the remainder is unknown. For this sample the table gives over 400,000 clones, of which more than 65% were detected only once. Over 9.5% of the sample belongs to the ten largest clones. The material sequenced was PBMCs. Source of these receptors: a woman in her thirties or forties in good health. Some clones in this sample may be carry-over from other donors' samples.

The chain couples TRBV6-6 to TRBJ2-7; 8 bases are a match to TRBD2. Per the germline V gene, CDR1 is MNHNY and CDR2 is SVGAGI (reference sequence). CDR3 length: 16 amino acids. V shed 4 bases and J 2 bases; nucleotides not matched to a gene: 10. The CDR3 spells CASSSTLAGSPYEQYF. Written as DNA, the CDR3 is TGTGCCAGCAGTTCCACCTTAGCGGGAAGTCCCTACGAGCAGTACTTC.

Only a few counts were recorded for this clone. CDR3 protein: CASSLGVVNEQFF. In DNA, the CDR3 is TGTGCCAGCAGCTTAGGGGTAGTCAATGAGCAGTTCTTC. The rearrangement joins TRBV7-7 to TRBJ2-1, with no clear D. V shed 1 base and J shed 6 bases, with 7 bases lying between them. Per the germline V gene, CDR1 is SSHAT and CDR2 is FNYEAQ (reference sequence). The CDR3 has 13 residues.

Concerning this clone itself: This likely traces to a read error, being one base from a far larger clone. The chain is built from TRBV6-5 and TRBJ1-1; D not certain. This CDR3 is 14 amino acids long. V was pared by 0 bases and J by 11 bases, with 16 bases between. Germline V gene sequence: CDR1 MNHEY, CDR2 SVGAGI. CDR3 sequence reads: CASSYSTTGVDAFF. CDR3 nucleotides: TGTGCCAGCAGTTACTCGACAACTGGGGTCGATGCTTTCTTT.

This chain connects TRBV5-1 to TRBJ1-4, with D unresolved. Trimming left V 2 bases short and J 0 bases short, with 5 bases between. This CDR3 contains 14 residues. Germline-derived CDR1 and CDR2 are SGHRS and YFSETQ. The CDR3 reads CASSLRTTNEKLFF. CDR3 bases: TGCGCCAGCAGCTTACGAACAACTAATGAAAAACTGTTTTTT.

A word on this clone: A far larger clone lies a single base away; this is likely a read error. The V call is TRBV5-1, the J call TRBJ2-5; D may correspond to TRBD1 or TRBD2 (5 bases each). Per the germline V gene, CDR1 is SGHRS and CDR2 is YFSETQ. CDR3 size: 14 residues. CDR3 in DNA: TGCGCCAGCAGGATGGGACCGTACCAAGGGACCCAGTACTTC. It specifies CASRMGPYQGTQYF. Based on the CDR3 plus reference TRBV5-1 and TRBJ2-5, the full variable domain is KAGVTQTPRYLIKTRGQQVTLSCSPISGHRSVSWYQQTPGQGLQFLFEYFSETQRNKGNFPGRFSGRQFSNSRSEMNVSTLELGDSALYLCASRMGPYQGTQYFGPGTRLLVL.

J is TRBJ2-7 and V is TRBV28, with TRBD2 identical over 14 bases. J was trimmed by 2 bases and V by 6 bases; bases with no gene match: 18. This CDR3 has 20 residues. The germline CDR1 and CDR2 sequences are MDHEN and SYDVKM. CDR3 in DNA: TGTGCCAGCAGGGGACGGTTGCCGGGACTAGCGGGAGAGGGGACCTACGAGCAGTACTTC. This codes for CASRGRLPGLAGEGTYEQYF. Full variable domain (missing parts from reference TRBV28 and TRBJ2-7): DVKVTQSSRYLVKRTGEKVFLECVQDMDHENMFWYRQDPGLGLRLIYFSYDVKMKEKGDIPEGYSVSREKKERFSLILESASTNQTSMYLCASRGRLPGLAGEGTYEQYFGPGTRLTVT.

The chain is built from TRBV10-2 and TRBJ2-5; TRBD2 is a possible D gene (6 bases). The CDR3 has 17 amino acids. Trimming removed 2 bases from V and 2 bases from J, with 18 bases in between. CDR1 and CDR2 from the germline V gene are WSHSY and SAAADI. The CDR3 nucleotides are TGCGCCAGCAGTGAGGCCGAAGGGACGGGGGAACAAGAGACCCAGTACTTC. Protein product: CASSEAEGTGEQETQYF.

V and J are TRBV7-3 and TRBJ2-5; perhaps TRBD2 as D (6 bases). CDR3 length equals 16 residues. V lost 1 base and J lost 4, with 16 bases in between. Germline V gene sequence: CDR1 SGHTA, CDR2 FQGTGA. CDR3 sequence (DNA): TGTGCCAGCAGCTTAATTGGCGGGACCATAGCAGAGACCCAGTACTTC. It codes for CASSLIGGTIAETQYF.

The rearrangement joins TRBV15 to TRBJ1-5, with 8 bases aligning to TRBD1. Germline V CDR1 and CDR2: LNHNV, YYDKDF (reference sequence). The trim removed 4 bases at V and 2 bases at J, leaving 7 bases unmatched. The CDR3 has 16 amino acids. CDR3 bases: TGTGCCACCAGCAAAGACAGGGGAACGGGCAATCAGCCCCAGCATTTT. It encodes CATSKDRGTGNQPQHF.

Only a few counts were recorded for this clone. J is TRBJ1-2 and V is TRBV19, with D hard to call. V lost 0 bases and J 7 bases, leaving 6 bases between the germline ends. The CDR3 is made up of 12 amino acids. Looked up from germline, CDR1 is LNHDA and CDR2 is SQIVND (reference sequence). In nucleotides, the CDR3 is TGTGCCAGTAGTATAGATTCAGCTGGCTACACCTTC. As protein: CASSIDSAGYTF.

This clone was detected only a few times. For the CDR3, the DNA is TGTGCCAGCAGCCGGACAGGGGCCATCCGTGTCCACGAGCAGTACTTC. This codes for CASSRTGAIRVHEQYF. The genes are TRBV7-9 and TRBJ2-7, with TRBD1 identical over 9 bases. Trimming cost V 5 bases and J 5 bases; bases outside gene matches: 13. There are 16 residues in the CDR3. Per germline, CDR1 SEHNR and CDR2 FQNEAQ (reference sequence). Combining the CDR3 with reference TRBV7-9 and TRBJ2-7 gives the whole variable domain DTGVSQNPRHKITKRGQNVTFRCDPISEHNRLYWYRQTLGQGPEFLTYFQNEAQLEKSRLLSDRFSAERPKGSFSTLEIQRTEQGDSAMYLCASSRTGAIRVHEQYFGPGTRLTVT.

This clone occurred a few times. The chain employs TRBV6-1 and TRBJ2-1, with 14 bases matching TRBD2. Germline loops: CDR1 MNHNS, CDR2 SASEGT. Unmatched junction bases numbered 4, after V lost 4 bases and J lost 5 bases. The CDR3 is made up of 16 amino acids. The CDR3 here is CASSGGLAGGHNEQFF. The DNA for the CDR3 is TGTGCCAGCAGTGGCGGACTAGCGGGAGGACACAATGAGCAGTTCTTC.